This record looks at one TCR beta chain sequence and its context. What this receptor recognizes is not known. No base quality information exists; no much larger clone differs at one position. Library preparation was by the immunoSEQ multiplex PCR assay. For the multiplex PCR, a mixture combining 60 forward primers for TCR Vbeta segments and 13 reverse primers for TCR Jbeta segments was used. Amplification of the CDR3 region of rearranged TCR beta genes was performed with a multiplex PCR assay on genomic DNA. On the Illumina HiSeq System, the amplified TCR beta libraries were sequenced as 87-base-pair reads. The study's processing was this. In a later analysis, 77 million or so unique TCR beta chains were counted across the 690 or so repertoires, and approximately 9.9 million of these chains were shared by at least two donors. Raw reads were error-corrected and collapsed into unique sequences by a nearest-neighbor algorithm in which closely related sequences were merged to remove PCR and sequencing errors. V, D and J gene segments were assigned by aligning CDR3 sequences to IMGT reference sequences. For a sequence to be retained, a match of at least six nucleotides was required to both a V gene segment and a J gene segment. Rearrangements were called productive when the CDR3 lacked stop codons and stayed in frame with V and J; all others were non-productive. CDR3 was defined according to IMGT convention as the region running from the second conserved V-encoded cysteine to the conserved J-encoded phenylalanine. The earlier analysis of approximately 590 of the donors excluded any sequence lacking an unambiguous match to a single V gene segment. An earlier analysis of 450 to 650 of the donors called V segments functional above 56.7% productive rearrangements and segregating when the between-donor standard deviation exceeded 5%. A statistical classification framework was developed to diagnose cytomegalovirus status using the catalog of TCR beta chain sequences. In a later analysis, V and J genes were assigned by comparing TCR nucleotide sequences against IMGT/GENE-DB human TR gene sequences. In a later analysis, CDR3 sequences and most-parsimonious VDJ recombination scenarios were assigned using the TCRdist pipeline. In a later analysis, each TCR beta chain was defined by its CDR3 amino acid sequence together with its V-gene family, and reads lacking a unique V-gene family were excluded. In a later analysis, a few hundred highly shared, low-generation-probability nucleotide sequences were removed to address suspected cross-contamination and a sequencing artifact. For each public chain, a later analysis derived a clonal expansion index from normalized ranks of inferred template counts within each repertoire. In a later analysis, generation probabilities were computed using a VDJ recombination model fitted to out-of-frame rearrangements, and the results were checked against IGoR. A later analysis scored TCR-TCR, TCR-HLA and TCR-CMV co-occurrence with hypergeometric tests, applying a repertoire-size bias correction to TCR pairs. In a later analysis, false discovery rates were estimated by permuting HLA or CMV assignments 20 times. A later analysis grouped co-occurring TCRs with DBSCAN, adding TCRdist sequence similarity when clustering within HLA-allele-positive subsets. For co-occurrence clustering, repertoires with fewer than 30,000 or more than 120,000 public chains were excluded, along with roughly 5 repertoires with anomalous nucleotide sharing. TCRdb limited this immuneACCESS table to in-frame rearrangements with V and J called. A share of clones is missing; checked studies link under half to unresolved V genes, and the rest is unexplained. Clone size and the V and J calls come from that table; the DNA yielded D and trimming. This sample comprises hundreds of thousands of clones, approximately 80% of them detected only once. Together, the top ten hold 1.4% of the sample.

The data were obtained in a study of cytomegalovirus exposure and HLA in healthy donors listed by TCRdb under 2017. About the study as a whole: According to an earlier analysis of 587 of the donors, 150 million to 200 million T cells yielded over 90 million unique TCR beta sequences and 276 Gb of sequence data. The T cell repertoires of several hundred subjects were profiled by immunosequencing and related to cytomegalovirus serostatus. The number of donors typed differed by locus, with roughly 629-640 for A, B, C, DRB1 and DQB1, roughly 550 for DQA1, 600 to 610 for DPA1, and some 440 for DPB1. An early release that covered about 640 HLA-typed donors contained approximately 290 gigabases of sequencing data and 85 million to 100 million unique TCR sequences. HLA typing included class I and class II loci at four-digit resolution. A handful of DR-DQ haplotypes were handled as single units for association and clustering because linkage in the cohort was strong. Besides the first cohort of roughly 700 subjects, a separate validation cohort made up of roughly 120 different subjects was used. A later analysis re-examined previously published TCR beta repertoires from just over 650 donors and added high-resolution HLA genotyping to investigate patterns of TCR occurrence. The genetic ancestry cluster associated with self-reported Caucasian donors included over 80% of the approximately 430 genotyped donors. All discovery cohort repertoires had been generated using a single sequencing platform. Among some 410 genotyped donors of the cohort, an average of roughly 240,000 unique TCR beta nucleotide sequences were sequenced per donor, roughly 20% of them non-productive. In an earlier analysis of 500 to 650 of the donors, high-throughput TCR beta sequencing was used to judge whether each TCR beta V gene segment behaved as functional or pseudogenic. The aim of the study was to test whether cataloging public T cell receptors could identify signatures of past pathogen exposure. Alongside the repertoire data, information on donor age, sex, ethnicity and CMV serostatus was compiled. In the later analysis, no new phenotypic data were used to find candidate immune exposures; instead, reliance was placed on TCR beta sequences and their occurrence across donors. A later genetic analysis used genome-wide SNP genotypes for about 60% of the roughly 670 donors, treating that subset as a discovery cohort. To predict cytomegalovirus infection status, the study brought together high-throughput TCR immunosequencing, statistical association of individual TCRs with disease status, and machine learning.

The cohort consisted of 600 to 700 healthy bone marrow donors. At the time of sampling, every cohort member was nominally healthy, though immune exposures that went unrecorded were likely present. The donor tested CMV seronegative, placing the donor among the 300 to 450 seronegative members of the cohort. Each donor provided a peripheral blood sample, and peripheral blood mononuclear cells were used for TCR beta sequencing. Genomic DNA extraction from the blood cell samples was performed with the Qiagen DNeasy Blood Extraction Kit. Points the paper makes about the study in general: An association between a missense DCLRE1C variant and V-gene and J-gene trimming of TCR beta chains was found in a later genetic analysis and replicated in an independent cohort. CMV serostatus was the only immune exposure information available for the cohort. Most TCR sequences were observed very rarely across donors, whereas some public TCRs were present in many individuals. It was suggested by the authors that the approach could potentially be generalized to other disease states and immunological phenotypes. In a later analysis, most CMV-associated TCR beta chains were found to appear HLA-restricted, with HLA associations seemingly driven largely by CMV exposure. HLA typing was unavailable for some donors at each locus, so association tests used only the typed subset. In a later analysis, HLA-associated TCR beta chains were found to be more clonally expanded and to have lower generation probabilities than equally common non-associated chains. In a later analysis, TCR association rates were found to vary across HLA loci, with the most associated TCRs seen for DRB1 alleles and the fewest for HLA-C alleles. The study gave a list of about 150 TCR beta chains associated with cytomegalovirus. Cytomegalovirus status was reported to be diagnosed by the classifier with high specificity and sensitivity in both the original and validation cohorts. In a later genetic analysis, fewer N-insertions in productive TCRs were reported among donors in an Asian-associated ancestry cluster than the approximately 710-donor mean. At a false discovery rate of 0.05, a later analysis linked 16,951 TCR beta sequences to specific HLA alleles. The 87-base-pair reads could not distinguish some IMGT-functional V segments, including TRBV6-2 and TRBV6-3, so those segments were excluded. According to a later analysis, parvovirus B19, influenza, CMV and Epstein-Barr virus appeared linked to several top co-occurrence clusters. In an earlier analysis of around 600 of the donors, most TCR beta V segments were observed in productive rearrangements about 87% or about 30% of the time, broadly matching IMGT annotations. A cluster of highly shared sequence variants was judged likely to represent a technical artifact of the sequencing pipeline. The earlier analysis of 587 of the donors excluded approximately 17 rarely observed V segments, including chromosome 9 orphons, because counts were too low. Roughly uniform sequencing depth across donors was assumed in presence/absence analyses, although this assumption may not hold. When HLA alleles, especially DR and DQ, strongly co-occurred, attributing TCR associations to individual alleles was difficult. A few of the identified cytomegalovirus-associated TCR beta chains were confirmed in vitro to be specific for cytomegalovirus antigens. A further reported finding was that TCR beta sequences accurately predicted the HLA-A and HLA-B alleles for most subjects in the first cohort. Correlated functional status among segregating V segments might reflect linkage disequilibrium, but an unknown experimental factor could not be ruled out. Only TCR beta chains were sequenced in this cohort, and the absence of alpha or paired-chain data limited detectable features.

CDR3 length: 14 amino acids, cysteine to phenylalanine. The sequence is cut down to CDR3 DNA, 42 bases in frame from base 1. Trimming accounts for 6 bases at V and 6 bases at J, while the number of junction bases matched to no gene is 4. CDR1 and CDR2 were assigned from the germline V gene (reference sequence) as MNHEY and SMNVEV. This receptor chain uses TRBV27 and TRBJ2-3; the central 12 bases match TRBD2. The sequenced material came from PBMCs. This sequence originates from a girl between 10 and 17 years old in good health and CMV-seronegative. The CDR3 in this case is CASRPSGRVDTQYF. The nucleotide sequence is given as TGTGCCAGCAGGCCTAGCGGGAGGGTGGATACGCAGTATTTT.